A selection of T cell receptor beta chains follows, all from one sample in a study of shared clonotypes between healthy human individuals. Assay: immunoSEQ multiplex PCR; the TCRdb copy retains only in-frame clones and omits some. The sample shows more than 2 million clones, 85% to 95% of them seen only once. The material sequenced was naive CD4+ T cells sorted from blood. Source of these receptors: a man aged 18 to 29 in good health. CDR3s include the opening cysteine and the closing phenylalanine or tryptophan. A D gene is named only where the DNA matches it firmly. Rows may omit the clone size; those that give it use once, few, many or a size class.

>TRBJ2-7|-|TRBV1|-
CTSSIRGPRHEQYF
TGCACCAGCAGCATACGGGGACCCCGCCACGAGCAGTACTTC
>TRBJ2-5|TRBD2|TRBV30|-
CAWSRGGAGETQYF
TGTGCCTGGAGTCGCGGGGGGGCCGGAGAGACCCAGTACTTC
>TRBJ2-2|TRBD2|TRBV9|-
CASSTQRENTGELFF
TGTGCCAGCAGCACCCAGCGGGAGAACACCGGGGAGCTGTTTTTT
>TRBJ1-5|-|TRBV29-1|-
CSVEDRGFGAQHF
TGCAGCGTTGAAGATAGAGGTTTCGGGGCCCAGCATTTT
>TRBJ2-7|TRBD1|TRBV28|-
CASSTFGQGALYEQYF
TGTGCCAGCAGTACATTCGGACAGGGGGCGTTATACGAGCAGTACTTC
>TRBJ2-7|-|TRBV20-1|-
CSAPRTGEQYF
TGCAGTGCTCCAAGAACGGGCGAGCAGTACTTC
>TRBJ2-7|TRBD1|TRBV2|-
CASKSGTGGNEQYF
TGTGCCAGCAAATCCGGGACAGGGGGAAACGAGCAGTACTTC
>TRBJ2-3|-|TRBV7-2|-
CASSPRGGVSTDTQYF
TGTGCCAGCAGCCCTCGGGGTGGGGTGAGCACAGATACGCAGTATTTT
>TRBJ1-2|TRBD1|TRBV7-9|-
CASSLGQGAGYTF
TGCGCCAGCAGCTTGGGACAGGGGGCTGGCTACACCTTC
>TRBJ1-2|-|TRBV6-5|-
CASSPQELYGYTF
TGTGCCAGCAGTCCTCAGGAACTCTATGGCTACACCTTC
>TRBJ1-5|-|TRBV6-5|-
CASSAFLDSNQPQHF
TGTGCCAGCAGTGCGTTTCTAGATAGCAATCAGCCCCAGCATTTT
>TRBJ2-5|-|TRBV28|-
CASRSQGPETQYF
TGTGCCAGCAGGTCGCAGGGGCCAGAGACCCAGTACTTC
>TRBJ2-7|-|TRBV10-3|-
CAISESPGPLYEQYF
TGTGCCATCAGTGAGTCCCCGGGGCCCCTCTACGAGCAGTACTTC
>TRBJ2-1|TRBD2|TRBV9|-
CASSVGTSGREQFF
TGTGCCAGCAGCGTAGGGACTAGCGGGAGAGAGCAGTTCTTC
>TRBJ1-6|TRBD1|TRBV5-4|-
CASSFRSLDRVHSPLHF
TGTGCCAGCAGCTTCCGATCCTTGGACAGGGTACATTCACCCCTCCACTTT
>TRBJ2-1|-|TRBV6-5|-
CASTPRGGGEQFF
TGTGCCAGCACACCTAGGGGTGGGGGTGAGCAGTTCTTC
>TRBJ1-2|-|TRBV4-1|once
CASSQDYRGGYTF
TGCGCCAGCAGCCAAGATTATAGGGGTGGCTACACCTTC
>TRBJ2-6|TRBD1|TRBV30|-
CARTGGGANVLTF
TGTGCCCGGACAGGAGGAGGGGCCAACGTCCTGACTTTC
>TRBJ1-2|-|TRBV6-4|-
CASSDSGGNYGYTF
TGTGCCAGCAGTGACTCGGGGGGGAACTATGGCTACACCTTC
>TRBJ1-3|-|TRBV5-1|-
CASSPRGGAGSGNTIYF
TGCGCCAGCAGCCCCCGGGGGGGCGCAGGATCTGGAAACACCATATATTTT
>TRBJ2-7|TRBD2|TRBV7-8|-
CASSLVGGSSYEQYF
TGTGCCAGCAGCTTAGTCGGGGGGAGCTCCTACGAGCAGTACTTC
>TRBJ1-1|TRBD1|TRBV6-1|once
CASSADRGETTGTEAFF
TGTGCCAGCAGTGCGGACAGGGGAGAAACAACAGGCACTGAAGCTTTCTTT
>TRBJ2-3|TRBD2|TRBV11-2|-
CASSPGGERERTQYF
TGTGCCAGCAGCCCTGGGGGGGAGCGGGAACGAACGCAGTATTTT
>TRBJ1-2|-|TRBV4-1|-
CASSQEGLGLGGYYGYTF
TGCGCCAGCAGCCAAGAAGGACTGGGCCTGGGGGGGTACTATGGCTACACCTTC
>TRBJ2-3|-|TRBV2|-
CARPEDTQYF
TGTGCCCGACCGGAAGATACGCAGTATTTT
>TRBJ2-7|TRBD1|TRBV19|-
CATTDRVSYEQYF
TGTGCCACTACGGACAGGGTCTCCTACGAGCAGTACTTC
>TRBJ1-1|TRBD1|TRBV5-1|-
CASSLVDRDNTEAFF
TGCGCCAGCAGCTTGGTCGACAGGGATAACACTGAAGCTTTCTTT
>TRBJ1-5|TRBD1|TRBV6-1|-
CASSKGTGGTSNQPQHF
TGTGCCAGCAGTAAAGGGACAGGGGGAACGAGCAATCAGCCCCAGCATTTT
>TRBJ2-1|TRBD2|TRBV4-1|-
CASSTRLLLAGSDSRQFF
TGCGCCAGCAGCACCCGTTTGTTACTAGCGGGGAGCGACTCTAGGCAGTTCTTC
>TRBJ1-1|-|TRBV5-6|-
CASSLGTVRTEAFF
TGTGCCAGCAGCTTGGGAACGGTCCGGACTGAAGCTTTCTTT
>TRBJ1-1|-|TRBV7-2|-
CASSLISGAEAFF
TGTGCCAGCAGCTTAATATCGGGAGCTGAAGCTTTCTTT
>TRBJ2-2|TRBD2|TRBV2|-
CATAHLAGERELFF
TGTGCCACCGCGCACCTAGCGGGAGAAAGGGAGCTGTTTTTT
>TRBJ1-5|-|TRBV25-1|once
CASSEGEGNQPQHF
TGTGCCAGCAGTGAGGGGGAAGGCAATCAGCCCCAGCATTTT
>TRBJ2-3|-|TRBV18|-
CASSPPPGVDTQYF
TGTGCCAGCTCACCACCTCCGGGGGTGGATACGCAGTATTTT
>TRBJ1-5|-|TRBV28|-
CASRESRGPNQPQHF
TGTGCCAGCAGGGAATCTCGGGGGCCCAATCAGCCCCAGCATTTT
>TRBJ2-7|TRBD2|TRBV18|-
CASTGTSGPYEQYF
TGTGCCAGCACAGGGACTAGCGGGCCGTACGAGCAGTACTTC
>TRBJ1-2|-|TRBV4-1|once
CASSQEEGGLYGYTF
TGCGCCAGCAGCCAAGAGGAGGGGGGGCTCTATGGCTACACCTTC
>TRBJ2-1|TRBD2|TRBV2|few
CASSDYYRTSGSLYNEQFF
TGTGCCAGCAGTGACTATTATAGGACTAGCGGAAGTCTTTACAATGAGCAGTTCTTC
>TRBJ2-3|-|TRBV27|-
CASSSSRGTDTQYF
TGTGCCAGCTCGTCCTCCCGGGGCACAGATACGCAGTATTTT
>TRBJ2-2|-|TRBV20-1|-
CSASAGELFF
TGCAGTGCTTCGGCCGGGGAGCTGTTTTTT
>TRBJ2-3|TRBD1|TRBV5-4|-
CASSLNRGTAYTDTQYF
TGTGCCAGCAGCTTGAACCGTGGGACAGCCTACACAGATACGCAGTATTTT
>TRBJ2-1|-|TRBV6-5|-
CASKPPRGSYNEQFF
TGTGCCAGCAAACCCCCCCGGGGGTCCTACAATGAGCAGTTCTTC
>TRBJ2-5|-|TRBV11-2|-
CASSRREQETQYF
TGTGCCAGCAGCCGCCGGGAGCAAGAGACCCAGTACTTC
>TRBJ2-7|TRBD2|TRBV18|-
CASSPPGTSGRVYEQYF
TGTGCCAGCTCACCACCGGGGACTAGCGGGAGAGTCTACGAGCAGTACTTC
>TRBJ1-6|-|TRBV6-6|-
CASSPDRNNSPLHF
TGTGCCAGCAGTCCAGACAGGAATAATTCACCCCTCCACTTT
>TRBJ1-2|-|TRBV30|-
CALIHGPYGYTF
TGTGCCCTGATTCATGGACCCTATGGCTACACCTTC
>TRBJ1-3|-|TRBV25-1|-
CASIPWEGNTIYF
TGTGCCAGCATTCCGTGGGAAGGAAACACCATATATTTT
>TRBJ1-2|-|TRBV18|-
CASSPDRNYGYTF
TGTGCCAGCTCTCCCGACAGAAACTATGGCTACACCTTC
>TRBJ1-2|-|TRBV10-3|-
CAISPSQAAPSNYGYTF
TGTGCCATCAGTCCAAGTCAGGCGGCACCTTCTAACTATGGCTACACCTTC
>TRBJ2-1|TRBD2|TRBV5-1|-
CASSPGTSGIGYNEQFF
TGCGCCAGCTCCCCCGGGACTAGCGGCATCGGATACAATGAGCAGTTCTTC
>TRBJ1-4|-|TRBV5-1|-
CASSVQVGEKLFF
TGCGCCAGCAGCGTACAGGTCGGGGAAAAACTGTTTTTT
>TRBJ2-1|TRBD1|TRBV6-5|-
CASQLGQETEQFF
TGTGCCAGCCAGCTCGGACAGGAAACAGAGCAGTTCTTC
>TRBJ1-2|-|TRBV19|-
CASSSGTFFYGYTF
TGTGCCAGTAGTAGCGGGACGTTTTTCTATGGCTACACCTTC
>TRBJ1-1|-|TRBV2|-
CATFRVYTEAFF
TGTGCCACCTTCAGGGTATATACTGAAGCTTTCTTT
>TRBJ1-3|TRBD1|TRBV30|-
CAWREDRVANTIYF
TGTGCCTGGAGGGAGGACAGGGTTGCAAACACCATATATTTT